Below, 20 T cell receptor beta chains from the same sample are listed, as sequenced in a study of blood T cell repertoires in COVID-19. Some clones are missing from TCRdb's copy, which holds only in-frame ones; the method was immunoSEQ multiplex PCR. The data contain about 97,000 clones, more than 75% of them singletons. The sample consisted of peripheral blood. These receptors were obtained from a human donor in a cohort sampled during active COVID-19.

This chain links TRBV5-1 with TRBJ2-7; possible D gene TRBD2, 5 bases. The CDR3 has 14 amino acids. Trimming cost V 3 bases and J 7 bases, with 17 bases left between them. Germline loops: CDR1 SGHRS, CDR2 YFSETQ. The CDR3: CASSSSLDPGEQYF. As DNA, the CDR3 is TGCGCCAGCAGCTCCTCCCTCGACCCGGGGGAGCAGTACTTC.

This chain uses TRBV10-3 with TRBJ2-2, with 7 bases fitting TRBD1. CDR1 is ENHRY, CDR2 SYGVKD, per germline. The V gene end was trimmed by 5 bases and the J gene end by 7 bases; junction bases not matched to a gene: 4. CDR3 size: 13 residues. In nucleotides, the CDR3 is TGTGCCATCAGTCGGGACAGCGTCGGGGAGCTGTTTTTT. It codes for CAISRDSVGELFF.

The chain combines TRBV7-6 with TRBJ1-2, with 8 bases fitting TRBD1. CDR3 length: 14 residues. With V trimmed by 2 bases and J by 7 bases, 6 bases remained unmatched. Germline assignment: CDR1 SGHVS and CDR2 FNYEAQ. The CDR3 DNA follows: TGTGCCAGCAGCTTATCAGGGGGCGGCTCTGGCTACACCTTC. Amino acid sequence: CASSLSGGGSGYTF.

The chain combines TRBV11-2 with TRBJ1-5; 12 bases align to TRBD1. Trimming removed 5 bases from V and 6 bases from J; junction bases left unmatched: 5. CDR3 length: 15 amino acids. From germline, CDR1 is SGHAT and CDR2 FQNNGV. CDR3 residues: CASSPGQGAGQPQHF. In DNA form, the CDR3 reads TGTGCCAGCAGCCCGGGACAGGGGGCCGGTCAGCCCCAGCATTTT.

V is TRBV28 and J is TRBJ2-1; TRBD2 agrees at 8 bases. With 5 bases clipped from V and 6 bases from J, the junction kept 9 bases outside the gene matches. The CDR3 sequence is 15 residues long. Germline V gene sequence: CDR1 MDHEN, CDR2 SYDVKM. CDR3 loop: CASSPPTSVLNEQFF. For the CDR3, the DNA is TGTGCCAGCAGTCCTCCGACTAGCGTTCTCAATGAGCAGTTCTTC.

This clone was observed a few times. V usage is TRBV5-3 and J usage is TRBJ2-7, with no clear D. TRBV5-3 is known as an ORF, though its function is uncertain. Trimming shortened V by 5 bases and J by 0 bases, and 15 bases separated the two germline ends. This CDR3 has 15 amino acids. The CDR3 region has the DNA TGTGCCAGAAGACACTTATGGGCCCCCTCCTACGAGCAGTACTTC. Its protein product is CARRHLWAPSYEQYF.

This chain uses TRBV27 with TRBJ1-5; D ambiguous. The germline V gene has CDR1 MNHEY and CDR2 SMNVEV (reference sequence). Trimming stripped 3 bases from V and 4 bases from J, with 10 bases between. This CDR3 is built from 14 residues. CDR3 in amino acids: CASSFRRTNQPQHF. The CDR3 nucleotides read TGTGCCAGCAGTTTCCGACGGACTAATCAGCCCCAGCATTTT.

This chain connects TRBV4-1 to TRBJ2-5; 10 nucleotides align to TRBD1. The CDR3 is 17 residues long. V was pared by 4 bases and J by 2 bases, with 10 bases of the junction left unmatched. CDR1 is MGHRA and CDR2 is YSYEKL in the germline V gene. CDR3 amino acids: CASSLSHGTGVQETQYF. CDR3 DNA: TGCGCCAGCAGCCTCTCTCACGGGACAGGGGTGCAAGAGACCCAGTACTTC.

The chain links TRBV9 to TRBJ2-2; D possibly corresponds to TRBD2 (6 bases). The CDR3 is 14 residues long. Between the trimmed V and J ends, which lost 6 bases and 2 bases, there was a span of 11 bases. CDR1 SGDLS and CDR2 YYNGEE come from the germline V gene. CDR3 region: CASTLGTNTGELFF. In nucleotides, the CDR3 is TGTGCCAGCACCCTCGGGACTAACACCGGGGAGCTGTTTTTT.

The chain links TRBV6-1 to TRBJ1-6; 7 bases map to TRBD1. J gave up 9 bases and V 3 bases, and 8 bases lay outside the gene matches. The CDR3 has 15 residues. Germline V gene sequence: CDR1 MNHNS, CDR2 SASEGT. CDR3 DNA sequence: TGTGCCAGCAGTGAGACAGGGATGGTTGGTTCACCCCTCCACTTT. This translates into CASSETGMVGSPLHF.

About this clone itself: Other DNA sequences in the same sample also yield this CDR3. This chain connects TRBV20-1 to TRBJ2-1; tentative D call: TRBD2 (5 bases). Trimming took 3 bases from V and 0 from J, leaving 9 bases between them. This CDR3 spans 14 amino acids. Germline V CDR1 and CDR2: DFQATT, SNEGSKA (reference sequence). CDR3 loop: CSASSGISYNEQFF. In nucleotides, the CDR3 is TGCAGTGCTAGTTCCGGGATCTCCTACAATGAGCAGTTCTTC.

This chain links TRBV5-4 with TRBJ1-6, with 9 nucleotides matching TRBD1. Per the germline V gene, CDR1 is SGHNT and CDR2 is YYREEE (reference sequence). J lost 8 bases, V lost 4 bases, and 7 bases had no gene match. This CDR3 is 15 amino acids long. The CDR3 sequence: CASSLGTGIDSPLHF. For the CDR3, the DNA is TGTGCCAGCAGCCTGGGGACAGGGATAGATTCACCCCTCCACTTT.

The gene calls are TRBV7-2 and TRBJ1-2, with TRBD1 matching over 10 bases. Germline CDR1 reads SGHTA; CDR2 reads FQGNSA. The CDR3 length is 14 residues. The trim removed 5 bases at V and 8 bases at J, leaving 8 bases unmatched. The CDR3 region has the DNA TGTGCCAGCAGCGAAAGACAGGGGGCCAAAGGCTACACCTTC. It encodes CASSERQGAKGYTF.

The chain combines TRBV29-1 with TRBJ1-2, with D possibly matching TRBD1 (5 bases). The CDR3 covers 13 residues. V was trimmed by 8 bases and J by 5 bases, leaving 18 bases between them. CDR1 and CDR2 (germline): SQVTM, ANQGSEA. The CDR3 loop is CSSYLDSSYGYTF. Written as DNA, the CDR3 is TGCAGCTCCTACTTAGACAGCAGTTATGGCTACACCTTC.

The J gene is TRBJ2-7, the V gene TRBV28; 7 positions agree with TRBD2. CDR1 is MDHEN and CDR2 is SYDVKM in the germline V gene. This CDR3 is 13 amino acids long. J lost 5 bases, V lost 6 bases, and 7 bases had no gene match. DNA for the CDR3: TGTGCCAGCAGGTGGGGGAGGGGTGACGAGCAGTACTTC. This gives the protein CASRWGRGDEQYF.

The chain joins TRBV6-5 to TRBJ1-3; D remains unclear. Trimming left V 8 bases short and J 0 bases short, with 5 bases between. The CDR3 has 12 residues. Germline values: CDR1 MNHEY, CDR2 SVGAGI. The CDR3 protein is CASVSSGNTIYF. The CDR3 region has the DNA TGTGCCAGCGTCAGCTCTGGAAACACCATATATTTT.

This clone was seen just once. The J gene is TRBJ2-2, the V gene TRBV27; tentative D call: TRBD1 (5 bases). Germline V gene data show CDR1 as MNHEY and CDR2 as SMNVEV (reference sequence). This CDR3 is built from 17 residues. Trimming removed 0 bases from V and 7 bases from J, with 18 bases in between. The CDR3 is CASSLSSVQGWGGELFF. The CDR3 DNA is TGTGCCAGCAGTTTATCATCCGTCCAGGGATGGGGCGGGGAGCTGTTTTTT.

V usage is TRBV9 and J usage is TRBJ2-3; D is perhaps TRBD1 (6 bases). Trimming shortened V by 3 bases and J by 5 bases, and 16 bases separated the two germline ends. The CDR3 spans 15 residues. The germline V gene encodes CDR1 SGDLS and CDR2 YYNGEE. CDR3 bases: TGTGCCAGCAGCGAGCAGGGGCACCCGGGAGATACGCAGTATTTT. Protein: CASSEQGHPGDTQYF.

This sequence joins TRBV18 and TRBJ2-1; D remains unclear. V was trimmed by 3 bases and J by 3 bases, leaving 6 bases between them. This CDR3 is built from 13 residues. Germline-derived CDR1 and CDR2 are KGHSH and LQKENI. DNA for the CDR3: TGTGCCAGCTCACCTCTCCTCTACAATGAGCAGTTCTTC. This codes for CASSPLLYNEQFF.

There are a few counts of this clone. J is TRBJ2-7 and V is TRBV2, with TRBD2 matching 9 bases. Germline V gene lookup returns CDR1 SNHLY and CDR2 FYNNEI. The CDR3 totals 16 residues. V dropped 2 bases and J dropped 6; count of bases not matched to a gene: 11. CDR3 bases: TGTGCCAGCAGTGAATGGCTAGCGGGAAGGTTGGGCGAGCAGTACTTC. The encoded protein is CASSEWLAGRLGEQYF. Together with reference TRBV2 and TRBJ2-7, the CDR3 gives the full variable domain: EPEVTQTPSHQVTQMGQEVILRCVPISNHLYFYWYRQILGQKVEFLVSFYNNEISEKSEIFDDQFSVERPDGSNFTLKIRSTKLEDSAMYFCASSEWLAGRLGEQYFGPGTRLTVT.